A single sample gave rise to the 30 T cell receptor beta chains below, sequenced in a study of patients and donors after allogeneic stem cell transplantation (dated by TCRdb to the early 2020s). Library construction relied on RT-PCR. The sequencer listed for this sample is NextSeq 550. The public reads were reprocessed in TCRdb via fastp at Q25 and MiXCR, keeping in-frame beta chains. Rows with one shared CDR3 protein collapse into an entry with the most common genes and DNA. The sample data list 200,000 to 250,000 distinct CDR3 sequences, and 14% of these were observed just once. The biggest ten clones account for under 14% of the sample. The sample taken for sequencing was blood, either unsorted or a sorted T cell fraction (not recorded which). These receptors all come from a human donor who was either an allogeneic HSCT recipient or a stem cell or donor lymphocyte infusion donor (not recorded which). It is not recorded whose cells these are; they may come from a transplant donor.

V is TRBV2 and J is TRBJ1-1; D unresolved. CDR1 and CDR2 (germline): SNHLY, FYNNEI. Trimming removed 7 bases at V and 4 bases at J, with 13 bases between. CDR3 length: 13 amino acids. The DNA for the CDR3 is TGTGCCAGCACCACAACACGGGGCACTGAAGCTTTCTTT. Translated: CASTTTRGTEAFF.

This clonotype was found a few times. V is TRBV10-3 and J is TRBJ1-6, with 12 bases identical to TRBD1. Trimming at V came to 3 bases and at J to 9 bases, leaving 6 bases not matched to a gene. Germline loops: CDR1 ENHRY, CDR2 SYGVKD. This CDR3 has 16 residues. Here the CDR3 reads CAISDGDRGRTSPLHF. CDR3 bases: TGTGCCATCAGTGATGGGGACAGGGGGCGAACTTCACCCCTCCACTTT.

This clonotype was seen at least ten times. The rearrangement uses TRBV11-2 and TRBJ2-2; D gene ambiguous. The CDR3 has 13 amino acids. Germline V gene data show CDR1 as SGHAT and CDR2 as FQNNGV. Trimming pared 1 base from V and 3 bases from J, leaving 3 bases between. In DNA, the CDR3 is TGTGCCAGCAGCTTAGGGTACACCGGGGAGCTGTTTTTT. Its protein product is CASSLGYTGELFF.

This clonotype came up a few times. V usage is TRBV7-2 and J usage is TRBJ2-5, with a possible D match to TRBD2 (7 bases). The CDR3 extends over 16 amino acids. V was shortened by 4 bases and J by 9 bases, with 24 bases between the two germline ends. Looked up from germline, CDR1 is SGHTA and CDR2 is FQGNSA. CDR3: CASSSQAGGPGGPQYF. Here the CDR3 DNA reads TGTGCCAGCAGCTCTCAAGCTGGCGGCCCCGGGGGGCCCCAGTACTTC.

The V and J genes are TRBV18 and TRBJ1-5, with D maybe TRBD1 (5 bases). Germline CDR1 KGHSH, CDR2 LQKENI. V was cut by 3 bases and J by 8 bases, with 14 bases left in between. The CDR3 runs 14 residues. This CDR3 reads CASSPGGGREPQHF. The CDR3 region has the DNA TGTGCCAGCTCACCGGGGGGGGGTCGGGAGCCCCAGCATTTT.

This clonotype was seen a few times. The chain has TRBV15 and TRBJ2-5; 7 bases agree with TRBD2. Looked up from germline, CDR1 is LNHNV and CDR2 is YYDKDF (reference sequence). Trimming removed 3 bases from V and 9 bases from J; junction bases left unmatched: 4. This CDR3 has 12 amino acids. The CDR3 spells CATSRLGGSQYF. As DNA, the CDR3 is TGTGCCACCAGCAGGCTCGGGGGGTCCCAGTACTTC.

The chain carries TRBV7-8 and TRBJ2-5; the D call may be TRBD1 or TRBD2 (6 bases each). V lost 6 bases and J lost 9, with 20 bases in between. The CDR3 runs to 14 residues. The V gene's germline CDR1 is SGHVS and CDR2 FQNEAQ. CDR3 in DNA: TGTGCCAGCAGGGGCGGGGACACATTGACGGCCCAGTACTTC. Amino acid sequence: CASRGGDTLTAQYF.

The gene calls are TRBV27 and TRBJ2-3; D gene unclear. Trimming left V 6 bases short and J 5 bases short, with 15 bases between. Germline CDR1 reads MNHEY; CDR2 reads SMNVEV (reference sequence). CDR3 length equals 14 residues. This CDR3 reads CASSPDGWGDTQYF. Written as DNA, the CDR3 is TGTGCCAGCAGCCCGGACGGATGGGGAGATACGCAGTATTTT.

This clonotype was seen a few times. This chain joins TRBV7-8 and TRBJ1-1; 7 nucleotides align to TRBD1. The CDR3 length is 15 residues. Trimming removed 1 base from V and 6 bases from J; junction bases left unmatched: 8. CDR1 SGHVS and CDR2 FQNEAQ come from the germline V gene. CDR3 bases: TGTGCCAGCAGCTTAGGACAGGGCGGTGTCCCTGAAGCTTTCTTT. Translating gives CASSLGQGGVPEAFF. Drawing the rest from reference TRBV7-8 and TRBJ1-1, the complete variable domain is GAGVSQSPRYKVAKRGQDVALRCDPISGHVSLFWYQQALGQGPEFLTYFQNEAQLDKSGLPSDRFFAERPEGSVSTLKIQRTQQEDSAVYLCASSLGQGGVPEAFFGQGTRLTVV.

This clonotype was detected only a few times. V is TRBV6-1 and J is TRBJ2-1; 7 bases fit TRBD1. CDR3 length equals 14 residues. Germline CDR1 and CDR2: MNHNS and SASEGT. The ends lost 1 base at V and 9 bases at J; junction bases unmatched: 6. CDR3 sequence: CASSEVRGLGEQFF. The CDR3, as DNA: TGTGCCAGCAGTGAAGTTAGGGGGCTGGGTGAGCAGTTCTTC.

This clonotype was found many times. The V gene is TRBV7-8, the J gene TRBJ2-7, with D perhaps given as TRBD1 or TRBD2 (6 bases each). The CDR3 spans 14 residues. In germline, CDR1 is SGHVS, CDR2 FQNEAQ. V lost 6 bases and J 0 bases, leaving 12 bases between the germline ends. CDR3: CASSQGGSSYEQYF. The DNA for the CDR3 is TGTGCCAGCAGTCAAGGGGGGAGCTCCTACGAGCAGTACTTC.

This clonotype was counted many times. The rearrangement uses TRBV2 and TRBJ2-5, with 7 bases matching TRBD2. Germline CDR1 is SNHLY and CDR2 is FYNNEI. The CDR3 extends over 16 amino acids. V was clipped by 6 bases and J by 1 base; unmatched bases: 11. CDR3 in amino acids: CASRNRAGSVQETQYF. The CDR3 nucleotides are TGTGCCAGCAGGAACAGAGCGGGATCGGTCCAAGAGACCCAGTACTTC. Full variable domain (outside the CDR3, taken from reference TRBV2 and TRBJ2-5): EPEVTQTPSHQVTQMGQEVILRCVPISNHLYFYWYRQILGQKVEFLVSFYNNEISEKSEIFDDQFSVERPDGSNFTLKIRSTKLEDSAMYFCASRNRAGSVQETQYFGPGTRLLVL.

This clonotype was seen more than once but under ten times. This chain connects TRBV12-3 or TRBV12-4 to TRBJ2-7, with no clear D. Trimming stripped 4 bases from V and 2 bases from J, with 12 bases between. The CDR3 runs to 14 residues. The CDR3 sequence: CASSSPKVAYEQYF. Here the CDR3 DNA reads TGTGCCAGCAGTTCGCCAAAAGTAGCCTACGAGCAGTACTTC.

The V gene is TRBV19, the J gene TRBJ1-2; weak D call: TRBD1 (5 bases). V lost 5 bases to trimming and J lost 4 bases, with 17 bases between them. The V gene's germline CDR1 is LNHDA and CDR2 SQIVND (reference sequence). This CDR3 is 15 amino acids long. The CDR3 bases are TGTGCCAGTAGTCTGGGGGGGGGAGAGAGCTATGGCTACACCTTC. The encoded protein is CASSLGGGESYGYTF.

This clonotype was recorded a few times. The V and J genes are TRBV4-1 and TRBJ2-1; perhaps TRBD1 as D (5 bases). The CDR3 runs 16 residues. Germline V gene data show CDR1 as MGHRA and CDR2 as YSYEKL. Trimming removed 1 base at V and 1 base at J, with 11 bases between. CDR3 sequence (DNA): TGCGCCAGCAGCCAAGTCCAGGGTGGATCCTACAATGAGCAGTTCTTC. It yields the protein CASSQVQGGSYNEQFF.

This clonotype was counted many times. It is unclear where the CDR3 begins or ends on the DNA, so no DNA is shown, and the CDR3 is as TCRdb lists it. The V call is TRBV10-2, the J call TRBJ1-5; the DNA was not used to check the table's D call, TRBD1. 13 amino acids form the CDR3, both terminal residues included. The germline gives CDR1 WSHSY, CDR2 SAAADI. The CDR3 sequence is CASSFGAGQPQHF.

This clonotype was detected ten times or more. This chain links TRBV19 with TRBJ2-1; no firm D call. Germline-derived CDR1 and CDR2 are LNHDA and SQIVND (reference sequence). There are 14 residues in the CDR3. Trimming took off 7 bases at V and 1 base at J, with 11 bases between the two ends. This chain's CDR3 is CASTPRASYNEQFF. The CDR3 coding sequence is TGTGCCAGTACCCCTCGGGCATCCTACAATGAGCAGTTCTTC.

The chain is built from TRBV7-9 and TRBJ1-1; D may be TRBD1 (5 bases). The germline V gene encodes CDR1 SEHNR and CDR2 FQNEAQ (reference sequence). V lost 1 base to trimming and J lost 7 bases, with 13 bases between them. There are 14 residues in the CDR3. The CDR3 DNA sequence: TGTGCCAGCAGCTTAGTTTCGACGGGACGTGAAGCTTTCTTT. This translates into CASSLVSTGREAFF.

V and J are TRBV2 and TRBJ2-3, with 8 bases identical to TRBD1. This CDR3 has 16 amino acids. Trimming took 6 bases from V and 3 from J; bases not matched to a gene: 11. Germline assignment: CDR1 SNHLY and CDR2 FYNNEI. The CDR3 sequence: CASRKEAGTGTDTQYF. CDR3 DNA: TGTGCCAGCAGAAAAGAGGCGGGGACAGGTACAGATACGCAGTATTTT.

The chain employs TRBV6-4 and TRBJ2-2, with D unresolved. CDR3 length: 14 residues. V was shortened by 2 bases and J by 0 bases, with 4 bases between the two germline ends. Germline values: CDR1 MRHNA, CDR2 SNTAGT. CDR3 bases: TGTGCCAGCAGTGACAGGGCGAACACCGGGGAGCTGTTTTTT. This gives the protein CASSDRANTGELFF.

V usage is TRBV28 and J usage is TRBJ1-4; possible D gene TRBD1, 6 bases. Germline lookup yields CDR1 MDHEN and CDR2 SYDVKM. This CDR3 contains 15 residues. V lost 5 bases, J lost 7 bases, and 17 bases lay in between. CDR3: CASSGQGQHGEKLFF. CDR3 DNA: TGTGCCAGCAGTGGTCAGGGGCAGCATGGTGAAAAACTGTTTTTT. Complete variable domain (other parts from reference TRBV28 and TRBJ1-4): DVKVTQSSRYLVKRTGEKVFLECVQDMDHENMFWYRQDPGLGLRLIYFSYDVKMKEKGDIPEGYSVSREKKERFSLILESASTNQTSMYLCASSGQGQHGEKLFFGSGTQLSVL.

V gene TRBV7-6 combines with J gene TRBJ2-7; TRBD2 matches 7 bases. The CDR3 totals 15 residues. The germline gives CDR1 SGHVS, CDR2 FNYEAQ. Trimming took 1 base from V and 0 from J; bases not matched to a gene: 3. Here the CDR3 DNA reads TGTGCCAGCAGCTTAGGGCGGGAGCCCTCCTACGAGCAGTACTTC. Translating gives CASSLGREPSYEQYF.

This clonotype was seen at least ten times. The chain employs TRBV29-1 and TRBJ2-3; 8 bases align to TRBD2. This CDR3 has 15 residues. The V gene end was trimmed by 4 bases and the J gene end by 5 bases; junction bases not matched to a gene: 11. Germline CDR1 and CDR2: SQVTM and ANQGSEA. DNA of the CDR3: TGCAGCGTTGCGAAGCGGGAGTGGGGGGAAGATACGCAGTATTTT. Encoded protein: CSVAKREWGEDTQYF.

This clonotype was seen ten or more times. V usage is TRBV12-3 or TRBV12-4 and J usage is TRBJ2-3; 14 bases are shared with TRBD2. The CDR3 has 16 amino acids. Trimming cost V 5 bases and J 6 bases; bases outside gene matches: 7. CDR3 protein: CASSPRLAGGADTQYF. Written as DNA, the CDR3 is TGTGCCAGCAGTCCAAGACTAGCGGGGGGGGCGGATACGCAGTATTTT.

The V and J genes are TRBV7-2 and TRBJ2-2, with TRBD1 matching over 7 bases. The CDR3 has 15 residues. The V and J ends lost 5 bases and 6 bases, in that order; junction bases with no gene match: 9. Germline CDR1 and CDR2: SGHTA and FQGNSA. The CDR3 reads CASSQDRVEAGELFF. In DNA form, the CDR3 reads TGTGCCAGCAGCCAAGACAGGGTCGAGGCCGGGGAGCTGTTTTTT.

This chain joins TRBV9 and TRBJ2-6; D is undetermined. Trimming took off 0 bases at V and 0 bases at J, with 4 bases between the two ends. The CDR3 contains 15 residues. In germline, CDR1 is SGDLS, CDR2 YYNGEE. This chain's CDR3 is CASSVVGSGANVLTF. The CDR3 region has the DNA TGTGCCAGCAGCGTAGTTGGCTCTGGGGCCAACGTCCTGACTTTC.

The chain couples TRBV20-1 to TRBJ2-5; D unclear. The CDR3 runs to 13 residues. V gave up 2 bases and J gave up 5 bases, with 12 bases separating them. The germline V gene encodes CDR1 DFQATT and CDR2 SNEGSKA (reference sequence). The CDR3 protein is CSARSGFRETQYF. DNA of the CDR3: TGCAGTGCTAGATCTGGGTTCAGGGAGACCCAGTACTTC.

This clonotype was counted a few times. The gene calls are TRBV12-3 or TRBV12-4 and TRBJ1-1; tentative D call: TRBD1 (6 bases). V lost 6 bases, J lost 4 bases, and 12 bases lay in between. This CDR3 has 13 amino acids. The CDR3 loop is CASRAGQITEAFF. CDR3 DNA: TGTGCCAGCAGGGCCGGACAGATCACTGAAGCTTTCTTT.

Points on this clonotype: A read error is possible here, since a much larger clone lies one base away. The gene calls are TRBV27 and TRBJ2-7, with D perhaps being TRBD1 or TRBD2 (6 bases each). The CDR3 has 13 residues. Germline V lookup: CDR1 MNHEY, CDR2 SMNVEV (reference sequence). V was cut by 6 bases and J by 1 base, with 10 bases left in between. This CDR3 is CASRGGLSYEQYF. CDR3 in DNA: TGTGCCAGCAGAGGGGGGCTATCCTACGAGCAGTACTTC.

The table lists this clonotype with many counts. The genes are TRBV7-2 and TRBJ1-1; 9 bases align to TRBD1. CDR3 length: 13 residues. V was pared by 4 bases and J by 10 bases, with 7 bases of the junction left unmatched. The V gene's germline CDR1 is SGHTA and CDR2 FQGNSA. The CDR3, as DNA: TGTGCCAGCAGCTACCCACAGGGGGCAGCAGCTTTCTTT. Translating gives CASSYPQGAAAFF.